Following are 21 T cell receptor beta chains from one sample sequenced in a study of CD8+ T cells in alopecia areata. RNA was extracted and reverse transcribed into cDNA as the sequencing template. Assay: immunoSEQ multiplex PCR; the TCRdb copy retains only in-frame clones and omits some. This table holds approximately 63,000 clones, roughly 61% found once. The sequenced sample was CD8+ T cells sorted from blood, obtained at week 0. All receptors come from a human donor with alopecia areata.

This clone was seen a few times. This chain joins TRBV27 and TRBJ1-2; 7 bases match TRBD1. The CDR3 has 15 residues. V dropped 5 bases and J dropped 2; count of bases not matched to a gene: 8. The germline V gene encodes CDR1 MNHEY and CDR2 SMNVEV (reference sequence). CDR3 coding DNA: TGTGCCAGCAGTGGATACAGGGGCGCCAACTATGGCTACACCTTC. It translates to CASSGYRGANYGYTF.

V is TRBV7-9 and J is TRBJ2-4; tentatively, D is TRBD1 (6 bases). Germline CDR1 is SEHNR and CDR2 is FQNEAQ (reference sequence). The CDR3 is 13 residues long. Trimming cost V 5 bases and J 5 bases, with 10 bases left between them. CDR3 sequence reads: CASSPEGENIQYF. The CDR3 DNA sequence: TGTGCCAGCAGCCCAGAGGGGGAAAACATTCAGTACTTC.

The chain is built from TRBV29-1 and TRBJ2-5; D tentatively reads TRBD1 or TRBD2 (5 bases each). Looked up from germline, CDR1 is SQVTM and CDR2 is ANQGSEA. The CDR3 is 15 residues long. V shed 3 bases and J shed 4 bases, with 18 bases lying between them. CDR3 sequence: CSVELLGDSAETQYF. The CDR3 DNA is TGCAGCGTTGAGTTGTTGGGGGATAGTGCAGAGACCCAGTACTTC.

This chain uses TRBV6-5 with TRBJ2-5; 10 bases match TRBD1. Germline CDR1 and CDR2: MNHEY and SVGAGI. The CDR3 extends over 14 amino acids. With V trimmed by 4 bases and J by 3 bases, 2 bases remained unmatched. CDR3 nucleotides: TGTGCCAGCAGTTCCGGGACAGGGGAAGAGACCCAGTACTTC. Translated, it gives CASSSGTGEETQYF.

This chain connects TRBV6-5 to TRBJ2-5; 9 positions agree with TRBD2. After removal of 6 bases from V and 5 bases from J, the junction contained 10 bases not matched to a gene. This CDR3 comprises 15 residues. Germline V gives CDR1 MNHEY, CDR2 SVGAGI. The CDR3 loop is CASSFAGGSLETQYF. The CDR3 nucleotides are TGTGCCAGCAGCTTCGCGGGGGGGTCATTGGAGACCCAGTACTTC.

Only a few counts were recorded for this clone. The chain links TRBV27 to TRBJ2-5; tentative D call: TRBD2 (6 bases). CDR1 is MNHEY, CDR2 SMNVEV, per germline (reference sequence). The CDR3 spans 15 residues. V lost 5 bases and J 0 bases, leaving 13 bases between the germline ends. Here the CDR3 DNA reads TGTGCCAGCAGTCCCGAGGGGAGGTACCAAGAGACCCAGTACTTC. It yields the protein CASSPEGRYQETQYF.

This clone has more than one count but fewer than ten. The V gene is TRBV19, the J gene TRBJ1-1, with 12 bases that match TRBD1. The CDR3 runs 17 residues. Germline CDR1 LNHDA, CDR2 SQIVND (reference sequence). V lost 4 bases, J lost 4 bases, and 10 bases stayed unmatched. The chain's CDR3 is CASSTRDRGRTGTEAFF. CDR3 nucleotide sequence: TGTGCCAGTAGTACCCGGGACAGGGGGCGTACAGGCACTGAAGCTTTCTTT.

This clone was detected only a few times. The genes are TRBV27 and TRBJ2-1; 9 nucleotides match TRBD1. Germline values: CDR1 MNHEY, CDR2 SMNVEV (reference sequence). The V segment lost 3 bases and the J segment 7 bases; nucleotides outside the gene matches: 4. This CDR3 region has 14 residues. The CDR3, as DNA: TGTGCCAGCAGTTTGGACAGGGGAGGGAATGAGCAGTTCTTC. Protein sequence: CASSLDRGGNEQFF.

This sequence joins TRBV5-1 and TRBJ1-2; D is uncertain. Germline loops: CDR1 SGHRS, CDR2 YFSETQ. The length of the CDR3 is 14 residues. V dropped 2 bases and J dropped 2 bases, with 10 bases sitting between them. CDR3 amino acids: CASSFNSGNYGYTF. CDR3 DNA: TGCGCCAGCAGCTTCAACTCTGGAAACTATGGCTACACCTTC.

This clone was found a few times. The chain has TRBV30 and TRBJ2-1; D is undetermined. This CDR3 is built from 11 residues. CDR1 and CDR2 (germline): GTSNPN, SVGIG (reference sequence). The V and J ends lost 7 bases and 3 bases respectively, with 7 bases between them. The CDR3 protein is CASTGYNEQFF. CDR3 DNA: TGTGCCTCGACCGGCTACAATGAGCAGTTCTTC.

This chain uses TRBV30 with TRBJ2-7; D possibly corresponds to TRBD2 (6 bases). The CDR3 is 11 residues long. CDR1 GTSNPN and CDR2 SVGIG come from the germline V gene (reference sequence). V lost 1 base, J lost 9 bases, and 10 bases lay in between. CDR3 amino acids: CAWSGGVGQYF. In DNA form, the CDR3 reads TGTGCCTGGAGTGGGGGGGTTGGGCAGTACTTC.

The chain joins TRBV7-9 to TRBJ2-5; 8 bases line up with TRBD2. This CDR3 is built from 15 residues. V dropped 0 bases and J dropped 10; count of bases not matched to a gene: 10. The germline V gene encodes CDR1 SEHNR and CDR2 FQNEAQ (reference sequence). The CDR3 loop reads CASSLAPRLARFQYF. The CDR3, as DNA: TGTGCCAGCAGCTTAGCGCCTAGACTAGCGCGGTTCCAGTACTTC.

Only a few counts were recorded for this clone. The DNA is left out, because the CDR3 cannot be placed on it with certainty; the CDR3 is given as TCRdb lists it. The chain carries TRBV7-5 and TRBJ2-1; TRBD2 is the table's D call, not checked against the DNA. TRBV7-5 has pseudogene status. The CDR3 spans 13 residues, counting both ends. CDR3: CASSFAGGNEQFF.

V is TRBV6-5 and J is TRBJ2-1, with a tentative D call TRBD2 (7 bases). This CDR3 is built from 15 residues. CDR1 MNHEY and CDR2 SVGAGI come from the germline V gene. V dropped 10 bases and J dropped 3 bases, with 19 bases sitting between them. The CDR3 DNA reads TGTGCCACAAAAAGGGGGGGTGGAGGCTACAATGAGCAGTTCTTC. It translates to CATKRGGGGYNEQFF.

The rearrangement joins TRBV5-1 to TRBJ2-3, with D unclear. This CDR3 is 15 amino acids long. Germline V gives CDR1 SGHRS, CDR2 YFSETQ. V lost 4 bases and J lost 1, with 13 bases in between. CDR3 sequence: CASSPPVVGTDTQYF. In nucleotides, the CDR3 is TGCGCCAGCAGCCCCCCGGTTGTAGGCACAGATACGCAGTATTTT.

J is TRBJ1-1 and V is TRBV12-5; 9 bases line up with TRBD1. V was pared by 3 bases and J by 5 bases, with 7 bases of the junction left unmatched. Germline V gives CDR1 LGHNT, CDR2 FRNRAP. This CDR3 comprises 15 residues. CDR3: CASGFWTGEGTEAFF. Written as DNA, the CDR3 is TGTGCTAGTGGTTTTTGGACAGGGGAAGGGACTGAAGCTTTCTTT.

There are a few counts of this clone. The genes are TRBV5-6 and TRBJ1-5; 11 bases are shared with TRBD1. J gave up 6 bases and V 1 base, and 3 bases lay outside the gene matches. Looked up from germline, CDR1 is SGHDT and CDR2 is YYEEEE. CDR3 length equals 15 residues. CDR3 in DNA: TGTGCCAGCAGCTTGACCGGGACAGGGGGTCAGCCCCAGCATTTT. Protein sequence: CASSLTGTGGQPQHF.

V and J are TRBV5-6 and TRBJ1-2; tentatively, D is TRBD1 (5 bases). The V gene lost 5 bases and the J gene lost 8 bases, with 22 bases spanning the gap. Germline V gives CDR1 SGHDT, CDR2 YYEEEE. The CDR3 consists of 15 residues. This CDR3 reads CASSQGTPRFEGYTF. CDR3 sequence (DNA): TGTGCCAGCAGTCAGGGCACCCCCCGGTTTGAGGGCTACACCTTC.

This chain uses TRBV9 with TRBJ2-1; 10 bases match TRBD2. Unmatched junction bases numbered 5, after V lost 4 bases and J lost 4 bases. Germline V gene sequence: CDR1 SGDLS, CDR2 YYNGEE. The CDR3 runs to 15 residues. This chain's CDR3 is CASSSSGREYNEQFF. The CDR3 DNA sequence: TGTGCCAGCAGCTCCAGCGGGAGGGAATACAATGAGCAGTTCTTC.

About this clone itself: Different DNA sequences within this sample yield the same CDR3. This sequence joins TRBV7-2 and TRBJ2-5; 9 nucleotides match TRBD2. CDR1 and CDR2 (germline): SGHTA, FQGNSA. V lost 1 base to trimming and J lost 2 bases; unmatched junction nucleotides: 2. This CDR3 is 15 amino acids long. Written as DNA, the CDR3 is TGTGCCAGCAGCTTAGGCGGGGGGGCACAAGAGACCCAGTACTTC. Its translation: CASSLGGGAQETQYF.

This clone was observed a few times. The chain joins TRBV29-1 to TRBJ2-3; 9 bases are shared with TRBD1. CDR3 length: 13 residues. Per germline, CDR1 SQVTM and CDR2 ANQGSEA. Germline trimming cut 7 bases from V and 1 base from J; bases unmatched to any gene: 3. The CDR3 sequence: CSATGGGTDTQYF. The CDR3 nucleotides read TGCAGCGCTACAGGGGGCGGCACAGATACGCAGTATTTT.